One T cell receptor (beta chain) is described in this entry. Its antigen is as yet unknown. The data are from a study of T cell repertoires in cytomegalovirus infection. Study-level findings and limits: It was HLA-C-restricted CMV-specific TCR beta clonotypes that dominated the response ex vivo.

Trimming cost V 1 base and J 5 bases; bases outside gene matches: 6. This CDR3 region has 16 residues. TCRdb re-analysed the reads in MiXCR, keeping a single row per CDR3 protein. The sample carries some 600,000 distinct CDR3 sequences, 20% to 30% recorded once. The TCR originated in a human donor in good health (CMV status not recorded). Some clones in this sample may be carry-over from other donors' samples. The J gene is TRBJ2-1, the V gene TRBV12-3 or TRBV12-4, with 9 bases lining up with TRBD2. Sequencing was carried out using CD8+ T cells from PBMCs. CDR3 amino acids: CASSLGISGGHNEQFF. The DNA of the CDR3 is TGTGCCAGCAGTTTAGGAATTAGCGGGGGACACAATGAGCAGTTCTTC.